What follows is one T cell receptor beta chain and its context. Antigen unknown. Specified time point: pre-treatment baseline. Blood was drawn before treatment and at week 3 after checkpoint blockade. This specimen belongs to a study of blood T cell dynamics during melanoma immunotherapy. Study overall: Standard first-line treatment here was pembrolizumab or nivolumab plus ipilimumab in metastatic melanoma. Whole-study findings and limits: Disease-control patients' PBMC repertoires became either more clonal or more diverse at W3.

DNA loading was fixed at about 340 ng for all bulk PBMC samples. The protocol was immunoSEQ multiplex PCR, while the TCRdb copy is restricted to in-frame clones and leaves out a portion. The table records some 9,900 clones, 65% to 90% of them present only once. V was pared by 4 bases and J by 0 bases, with 6 bases between. This CDR3 spans 13 amino acids. Per germline, CDR1 KGHSH and CDR2 LQKENI. The receptor comes from a human donor with melanoma. This chain joins TRBV18 and TRBJ1-1, with D unresolved. The sample in question was blood, obtained from a patient treated with checkpoint blockade. The CDR3 coding sequence is TGTGCCAGCTCACGTGGAATGAACACTGAAGCTTTCTTT. Translating it yields CASSRGMNTEAFF.